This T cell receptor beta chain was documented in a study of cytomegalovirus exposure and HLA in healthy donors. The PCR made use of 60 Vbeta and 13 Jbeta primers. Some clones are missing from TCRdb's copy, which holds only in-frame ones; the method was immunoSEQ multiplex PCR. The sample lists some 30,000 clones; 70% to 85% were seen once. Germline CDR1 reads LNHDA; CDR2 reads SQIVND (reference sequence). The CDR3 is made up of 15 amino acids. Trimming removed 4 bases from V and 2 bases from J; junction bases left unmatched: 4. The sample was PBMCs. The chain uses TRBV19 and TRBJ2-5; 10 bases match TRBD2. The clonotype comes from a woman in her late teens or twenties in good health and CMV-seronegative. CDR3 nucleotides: TGTGCCAGTAGTACCATTAGCGGGAGGCAAGAGACCCAGTACTTC. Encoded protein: CASSTISGRQETQYF.